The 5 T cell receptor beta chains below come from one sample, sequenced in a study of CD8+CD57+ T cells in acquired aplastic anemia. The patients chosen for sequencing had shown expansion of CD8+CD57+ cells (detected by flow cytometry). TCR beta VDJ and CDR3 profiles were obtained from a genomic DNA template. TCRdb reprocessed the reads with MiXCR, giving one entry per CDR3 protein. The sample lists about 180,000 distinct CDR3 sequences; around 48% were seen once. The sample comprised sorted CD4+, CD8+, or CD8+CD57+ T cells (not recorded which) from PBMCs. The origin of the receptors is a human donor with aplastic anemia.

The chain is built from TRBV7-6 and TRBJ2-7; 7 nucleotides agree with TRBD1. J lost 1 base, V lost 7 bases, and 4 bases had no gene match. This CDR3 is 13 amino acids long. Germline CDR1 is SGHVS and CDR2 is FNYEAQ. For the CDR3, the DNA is TGTGCCAGCATGGGGACAGCGTCCTACGAGCAGTACTTC. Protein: CASMGTASYEQYF. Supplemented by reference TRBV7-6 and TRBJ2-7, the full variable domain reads GAGVSQSPRYKVTKRGQDVALRCDPISGHVSLYWYRQALGQGPEFLTYFNYEAQQDKSGLPNDRFSAERPEGSISTLTIQRTEQRDSAMYRCASMGTASYEQYFGPGTRLTVT.

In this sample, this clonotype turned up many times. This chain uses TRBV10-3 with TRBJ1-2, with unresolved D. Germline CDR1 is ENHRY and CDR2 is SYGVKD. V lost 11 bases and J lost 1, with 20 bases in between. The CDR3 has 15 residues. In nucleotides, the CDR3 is TGTGCCCTGGGTTCATCGGGCAGCCTTAACTATGGCTACACCTTC. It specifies CALGSSGSLNYGYTF.

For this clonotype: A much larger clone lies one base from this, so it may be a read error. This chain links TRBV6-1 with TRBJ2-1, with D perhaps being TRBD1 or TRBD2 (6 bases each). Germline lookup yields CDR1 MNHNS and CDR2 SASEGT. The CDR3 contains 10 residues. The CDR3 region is CASSRGEQLF. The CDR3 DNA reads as TGTGCCAGTTCGAGGGGGGAGCAGCTCTTC.

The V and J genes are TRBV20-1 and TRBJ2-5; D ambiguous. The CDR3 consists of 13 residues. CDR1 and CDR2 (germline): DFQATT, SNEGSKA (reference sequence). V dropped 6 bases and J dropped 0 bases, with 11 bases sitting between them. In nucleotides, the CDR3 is TGCAGTGCCAGCAGCTCGTACCAAGAGACCCAGTACTTC. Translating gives CSASSSYQETQYF.

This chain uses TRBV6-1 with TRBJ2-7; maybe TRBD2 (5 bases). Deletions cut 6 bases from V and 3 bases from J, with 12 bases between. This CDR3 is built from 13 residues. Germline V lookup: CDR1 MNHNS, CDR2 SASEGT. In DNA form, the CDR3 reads TGTGCCAGCAGCCACGGGAAGGACTACGAGCAGTACTTC. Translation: CASSHGKDYEQYF.